The 7 T cell receptor beta chains listed next were all sequenced from one sample in a study of blood T cell repertoires in COVID-19. The method was immunoSEQ multiplex PCR; TCRdb's version includes in-frame clones alone and lacks a portion of them. The repertoire holds around 84,000 clones, with around 90% as singletons. Sample: peripheral blood. Receptors originate from a man in his fifties or sixties with active COVID-19.

This chain connects TRBV15 to TRBJ2-1, with TRBD2 matching 9 bases. This CDR3 region has 14 residues. V dropped 4 bases and J dropped 8; count of bases not matched to a gene: 6. Germline V CDR1 and CDR2: LNHNV, YYDKDF (reference sequence). The CDR3 nucleotides read TGTGCCACCAGCACGGGACTAGCTCTACATGAGCAGTTCTTC. Protein: CATSTGLALHEQFF.

V usage is TRBV18 and J usage is TRBJ2-6, with TRBD1 matching over 10 bases. CDR1 is KGHSH and CDR2 is LQKENI in the germline V gene. V dropped 3 bases and J dropped 4; count of bases not matched to a gene: 6. The CDR3 sequence is 17 residues long. CDR3 sequence: CASSPGTGVIGANVLTF. The DNA of the CDR3 is TGTGCCAGCTCACCCGGGACAGGGGTTATCGGGGCCAACGTCCTGACTTTC.

The CDR3 spells CASRGSGTEQYF. CDR3 DNA sequence: TGTGCCAGCAGAGGTAGCGGGACCGAGCAGTACTTC. V is TRBV6-5 and J is TRBJ2-7; 8 bases line up with TRBD2. The germline V gene has CDR1 MNHEY and CDR2 SVGAGI. The CDR3 is 12 residues long. V lost 6 bases, J lost 6 bases, and 4 bases stayed unmatched.

The chain couples TRBV19 to TRBJ2-1; 10 nucleotides agree with TRBD2. From germline, CDR1 is LNHDA and CDR2 SQIVND (reference sequence). The junction had 7 bases not matched to a gene; V was cut back by 3 bases and J by 5 bases. The CDR3 spans 16 residues. For the CDR3, the DNA is TGTGCCAGTAGTATGGACAGCGGGAGGGTTGACAATGAGCAGTTCTTC. This translates into CASSMDSGRVDNEQFF.

Written as DNA, the CDR3 is TGTGCCAGCAGCCAAAGAGGGGGCTATGGCTACACCTTC. This sequence encodes CASSQRGGYGYTF. The genes are TRBV7-2 and TRBJ1-2; D is perhaps TRBD1 (6 bases). Germline CDR1 and CDR2: SGHTA and FQGNSA. This CDR3 contains 13 residues. V lost 5 bases, J lost 4 bases, and 11 bases lay in between.

The chain carries TRBV27 and TRBJ2-1; 12 bases fit TRBD2. The CDR3 is made up of 14 amino acids. V lost 7 bases, J lost 8 bases, and 6 bases stayed unmatched. Germline V gene lookup returns CDR1 MNHEY and CDR2 SMNVEV (reference sequence). CDR3 coding DNA: TGTGCCAGCATTAGACTAGCGGGAGAACATGAGCAGTTCTTC. Translating it yields CASIRLAGEHEQFF.

The rearrangement links TRBV5-6 to TRBJ1-2, with D maybe TRBD1 (6 bases). V lost 0 bases and J lost 5, with 8 bases in between. The CDR3 totals 13 residues. CDR1 is SGHDT, CDR2 YYEEEE, per germline. This chain's CDR3 is CASSLAQGYGYTF. In nucleotides, the CDR3 is TGTGCCAGCAGCTTGGCCCAGGGGTATGGCTACACCTTC.